The 7 T cell receptor beta chains presented below share a single source sample, sequenced in a study of T cell responses to AZD1222 COVID-19 vaccine. Data came from immunoSEQ multiplex PCR; TCRdb stores just in-frame clones and leaves some out. The sample has more than 50,000 clones, less than 85% seen once. The sample consisted of peripheral blood, taken on day 0 of MenACWY control vaccination. Receptor source: an adult in good health.

This clone came up a few times. The chain employs TRBV9 and TRBJ2-3; 8 bases map to TRBD1. Trimming at V came to 4 bases and at J to 3 bases, leaving 7 bases not matched to a gene. The V gene's germline CDR1 is SGDLS and CDR2 YYNGEE. This CDR3 is 15 amino acids long. This chain's CDR3 is CASSTSQGATDTQYF. CDR3 in DNA: TGTGCCAGCAGCACCTCTCAGGGGGCTACAGATACGCAGTATTTT.

V is TRBV10-3 and J is TRBJ2-3; 9 bases match TRBD1. J was trimmed by 3 bases and V by 5 bases; bases with no gene match: 3. This CDR3 is 14 amino acids long. Germline assignment: CDR1 ENHRY and CDR2 SYGVKD. CDR3 protein: CAISRDRETDTQYF. CDR3 nucleotide sequence: TGTGCCATCAGTCGGGACAGGGAAACAGATACGCAGTATTTT.

The J gene is TRBJ1-1, the V gene TRBV28; D gene unclear. V was cut by 6 bases and J by 1 base, with 12 bases left in between. The CDR3 contains 14 residues. CDR1 MDHEN and CDR2 SYDVKM come from the germline V gene. For the CDR3, the DNA is TGTGCCAGCAGCGGATGGACTGCGAACACTGAAGCTTTCTTT. This codes for CASSGWTANTEAFF.

The gene calls are TRBV2 and TRBJ2-7; 12 nucleotides align to TRBD1. CDR1 is SNHLY, CDR2 FYNNEI, per germline. This CDR3 has 17 amino acids. V lost 6 bases, J lost 3 bases, and 12 bases stayed unmatched. The CDR3 is CASRPGQGARFFYEQYF. The CDR3 nucleotides are TGTGCCAGCAGACCGGGACAGGGGGCCAGATTCTTCTACGAGCAGTACTTC.

This clone was found once. The chain carries TRBV18 and TRBJ1-1; tentatively, D is TRBD1 (5 bases). From germline, CDR1 is KGHSH and CDR2 LQKENI. V shed 4 bases and J shed 5 bases, with 20 bases lying between them. CDR3 length: 16 residues. The CDR3: CASSLGGQAGETEAFF. In nucleotides, the CDR3 is TGTGCCAGCTCACTCGGAGGACAAGCTGGTGAAACTGAAGCTTTCTTT. Supplemented by reference TRBV18 and TRBJ1-1, the full variable domain reads NAGVMQNPRHLVRRRGQEARLRCSPMKGHSHVYWYRQLPEEGLKFMVYLQKENIIDESGMPKERFSAEFPKEGPSILRIQQVVRGDSAAYFCASSLGGQAGETEAFFGQGTRLTVV.

In its sample, this clone was seen a few times. V and J are TRBV11-2 and TRBJ1-1, with a weak D call TRBD1 (5 bases). CDR1 is SGHAT and CDR2 is FQNNGV in the germline V gene. This CDR3 is 18 amino acids long. Trimming shortened V by 1 base and J by 5 bases, and 23 bases separated the two germline ends. The chain's CDR3 is CASSLGASLGAGRTEAFF. Here the CDR3 DNA reads TGTGCCAGCAGCTTAGGGGCCTCGCTCGGGGCAGGGAGGACTGAAGCTTTCTTT.

The chain employs TRBV28 and TRBJ1-5, with 7 nucleotides matching TRBD1. The V gene's germline CDR1 is MDHEN and CDR2 SYDVKM. V was pared by 4 bases and J by 0 bases, with 12 bases of the junction left unmatched. The CDR3 is 18 amino acids. Here the CDR3 DNA reads TGTGCCAGCAGTTCAGGTCGGGACAGAGGGAATAGCAATCAGCCCCAGCATTTT. This gives the protein CASSSGRDRGNSNQPQHF.